The rows below give T cell receptor beta chains drawn from one sample of a study of T-cell memory formation after mild COVID-19. In TCRdb, the 5' RACE reads were re-called with MiXCR into one record per CDR3 protein. This table has about 110,000 distinct CDR3 sequences, over 20% appearing once. Sequencing input: PBMCs or a T cell subset sorted from them (not recorded which). All receptors derive from a man aged 18 to 29 who had mild COVID-19 (a few samples of this study predate the infection). Cell type and time point are not known. Both conserved end residues are part of each CDR3. Each record gives: CDR3 length, clone size, V gene, J gene, D gene, CDR3 protein, CDR3 DNA. D genes are given only for firm matches. Only some rows state a clone size, as once, few, many or a class for expanded clones.

13	few	TRBV9	TRBJ2-1	TRBD1	CASGQGIYNEQFF	TGTGCCTCCGGACAGGGCATCTACAATGAGCAGTTCTTC
12	many	TRBV7-8	TRBJ2-3	-	CASSLELDTQYF	TGTGCCAGCAGCTTAGAACTCGATACGCAGTATTTT
12	once	TRBV29-1	TRBJ1-1	-	CSVGPGNTEAFF	TGCAGCGTTGGACCGGGGAACACTGAAGCTTTCTTT
16	few	TRBV7-8	TRBJ2-5	-	CASSRVWVPGQETQYF	TGTGCCAGCAGCAGGGTATGGGTCCCGGGGCAAGAGACCCAGTACTTC
12	many	TRBV9	TRBJ1-4	-	CASSPGGEKLFF	TGTGCCAGCAGCCCCGGGGGGGAAAAACTGTTTTTT
13	-	TRBV5-1	TRBJ1-1	-	CASSLTGGAEAFF	TGCGCCAGCAGCTTGACGGGGGGTGCTGAAGCTTTCTTT
12	few	TRBV9	TRBJ2-7	-	CASSVGESEQYF	TGTGCCAGCAGCGTAGGGGAAAGCGAGCAGTACTTC
12	-	TRBV4-1	TRBJ1-1	-	CASSPANTEAFF	TGCGCCAGCAGCCCAGCCAACACTGAAGCTTTCTTT
14	-	TRBV12-3/TRBV12-4	TRBJ2-4	-	CASSWRTPGDIQYF	TGTGCCAGCAGTTGGAGGACCCCGGGGGACATTCAGTACTTC
13	-	TRBV27	TRBJ1-1	-	CASRTSGNTEAFF	TGTGCCAGCAGAACATCGGGGAACACTGAAGCTTTCTTT
16	-	TRBV7-9	TRBJ2-1	-	CASRQAPAKSYNEQFF	TGTGCCAGCAGACAAGCCCCGGCTAAATCTTACAATGAGCAGTTCTTC
13	few	TRBV7-9	TRBJ2-5	-	CASSLRVEETQYF	TGTGCCAGCAGCTTACGGGTAGAAGAGACCCAGTACTTC
14	few	TRBV27	TRBJ1-5	-	CASSSGVANQPQHF	TGTGCCAGCAGTTCAGGGGTGGCTAATCAGCCCCAGCATTTT
14	few	TRBV5-4	TRBJ2-2	-	CASSHSPGTGELFF	TGTGCCAGCAGCCATTCTCCGGGCACCGGGGAGCTGTTTTTT
17	many	TRBV28	TRBJ2-3	-	CASSPPAVLLGRRPQYF	TGTGCCAGCAGTCCTCCGGCCGTGCTCTTAGGGAGGAGACCCCAGTATTTT
15	-	TRBV27	TRBJ1-6	TRBD1	CASSLSGTGESPLHF	TGTGCCAGCAGTTTATCGGGGACAGGGGAATCACCCCTCCACTTT